Reported below is one T cell receptor (beta chain). The antigen is unknown. This record comes from a study of a mutant IDH1 vaccine in newly diagnosed glioma. Clones were sequenced by immunoSEQ multiplex PCR, and TCRdb holds only the in-frame ones, with some missing. The sample shows about 94,000 clones, over 85% of them seen only once. As for time point: week 47, end of study. The investigators gave 300 ug of mutant IDH1 20-mer peptide in each vaccine dose, together with topical imiquimod. This TCR derives from a woman aged 45-59 years with glioma. Sequenced here: PBMCs, sampled from a glioma patient whose treatment included an IDH1 peptide vaccine.

CDR3 in DNA: TGTGCTAGTGGCCCGGGACAACAGAACACTGAAGCTTTCTTT. This translates into CASGPGQQNTEAFF. The V and J genes are TRBV12-5 and TRBJ1-1, with D possibly matching TRBD1 (6 bases). CDR3 length: 14 amino acids. The germline V gene has CDR1 LGHNT and CDR2 FRNRAP. The germline V and J ends were trimmed by 6 bases and 1 base, with 12 bases remaining between them.